The TCR beta chain under discussion was sequenced for a study of T cell responses to AZD1222 COVID-19 vaccine (TCRdb year 2021). Study-wide context: AZD1222 recipients whose second dose came at about 4 weeks and those whose second dose came at about 12 weeks were combined into one group, since spike-specific TCR depth and breadth did not differ between the two schedules. Trial participants were enrolled by age into subgroups of 18-55, 56-69 and 70-plus years, and around 140, 26 and 57 TCR-sequenced participants, respectively, were included in these subgroups. TCR sequencing covered more than 230 trial participants: 207 given two doses of AZD1222 and 26 given two doses of MenACWY control vaccine. Results and caveats for the whole study, not just this receptor: In the small 56-69-year group, the increase in depth fell short of significance, most likely because of low power. Because no day 14 peak-response samples were available, repertoires were characterized only after the peak T cell response. The vaccine-associated CD4 TCRs covered the entire spike protein, and the dominant responses fell in regions 160-218 and 743-854. Participants were mostly white British, with more females than males. The authors suggested clonal diversity may have been underestimated. After two AZD1222 doses, spike-specific TCR breadth and depth were significantly higher than at day 0 and than in MenACWY recipients. Conclusions about previously exposed vaccinees are limited, since just six AZD1222 recipients were seropositive for SARS-CoV-2 at baseline. Epitopes outside the regions mutated in the B.1.351 and B.1.1.7 variants were reportedly recognized by nearly half of the unique spike-specific TCRs.

Trimming removed 5 bases from V and 5 bases from J; the gene matches leave 2 bases unexplained. From the cysteine up to the phenylalanine, the CDR3 has a length of 12 residues. Of the read, only the CDR3 DNA is kept; its 36 bases are in frame from base 1. Taken from the germline V gene, the CDR1 and CDR2 loops are SGHTA and FQGNSA. The sample's time point label, in plain terms: baseline before first vaccination. Samples from vaccinated people were obtained from the UK trials COV001 and COV002, which included a single-blind randomized controlled phase 2/3 trial of AZD1222 (ChAdOx1 nCoV-19) in healthy adults. Trial participant PBMC samples were collected at day 0 and day 28 after the second dose for TCRbeta chain sequencing. The CDR3 regions of human TCRbeta chains were subjected to immunosequencing. In the authors' own workflow: TCRs in the repertoires were matched against a reference library of SARS-CoV-2-specific TCRs that had been generated with the MIRA antigen-specificity platform. Breadth was defined as the fraction of unique TCRs that were SARS-CoV-2-associated, and depth was defined as the fraction of total T cells that were SARS-CoV-2-associated. Using the MIRA data, every spike-specific TCR was mapped to the spike region that the TCR reacted to and assigned to either a CD4 or a CD8 class. Log10-transformed breadth and depth values were compared by one-way ANOVA with Sidak's multiple comparisons tests. TCRdb holds this immuneACCESS table with in-frame rearrangements only. Some clones are missing; in checked studies, unresolved V genes explain under half, and the rest has no known cause. The V and J calls and clone size come from that table; D and trimming were worked out from the DNA. For this sample there are over 100,000 clones; more than 75% appear just once. Of the sample, approximately 20% falls within the top ten clones.

On this clone: Its antigen remains unidentified. Per-base quality was not reported, and no clone a single base away is much larger than it.

The sequences come from peripheral blood, collected on day 0 of AZD1222 vaccination. The chain is assembled from TRBV7-2 and TRBJ2-5, with 7 bases matching TRBD1. The receptor comes from an adult in good health. Here is the DNA: TGTGCCAGCAGCCCACAGGGGGAGACCCAGTACTTC. Translated, this gives CASSPQGETQYF.